This TCR beta chain was retrieved from a study of T cell repertoires in cytomegalovirus infection (dated by TCRdb to about 2019). About the full investigation: The peptide stimulations were aimed at well-studied HLA-B-restricted epitopes as well as recently identified HLA-C-restricted CMV epitopes, whose presentation resists viral immunomodulation. Donor HLA type was relevant to the analysis, because carriage of CMV infection together with the matching HLA type was indicated by public TCR beta signatures. Results and caveats for the whole study, not just this receptor: In both this cohort and an independent cohort of over 350 donors, the cumulative frequency of public TCR beta family members distinguished carriers of CMV infection plus the relevant HLA type. The ex vivo response was dominated by HLA-C-restricted CMV-specific TCR beta clonotypes, which also provided the single most frequent clonotype in two of eight donors.

CDR1 and CDR2 are read off the germline V gene (reference sequence) as SEHNR and FQNEAQ. Trimming costs V 2 bases and J 5 bases, and their ends lie 9 bases apart. CDR3 length: 13 amino acids, cysteine to phenylalanine. Here the CDR3 DNA is all that survives: 39 bases in frame from base 1. The instrument given in TCRdb is Illumina HiSeq 1500. TCRdb trimmed public reads at Q25 via fastp, called clones via MiXCR and kept in-frame beta chains. Every CDR3 protein is listed once, alongside the most common genes and DNA of its rows. The sample yields some 920,000 distinct CDR3 sequences; 30% to 40% were counted once. Over 11% of the sample rests with the top ten. Reading the label with the study, this specimen's treatment or condition is: in vitro stimulation with specific CMV peptide epitopes to enrich CMV-specific T cells. This clonotype was found a few times. There is no known antigen for this receptor. Qualities for individual bases were not recorded, and no much larger clone is one base off.

Recombination joined TRBV7-9 with TRBJ2-5, with an unclear D gene assignment. The sample here was cultured CD8+ T cells from PBMCs, taken from culture after CMV antigen stimulation. This clonotype was sampled from a human donor in good health (CMV status not recorded). Some clones in this sample may be carry-over from other donors' samples. CDR3 reads: CASSLTLRETQYF. The DNA is TGTGCCAGCAGCTTAACCCTTCGGGAGACCCAGTACTTC.